This T cell receptor beta chain appears in the sequencing data of a study of regulatory T cells in long-lasting Graves disease (dated by TCRdb to the early 2020s). Looking at the study overall: To count as having persistent Graves' disease, a patient had to have received antithyroid drug treatment for over 5 years with TSH receptor autoantibodies remaining persistently positive. In the clinical cohort, patients with persistent Graves' disease had used antithyroid drugs for an average of approximately eleven years. The study was conducted in China and was registered as a clinical trial. A total of around 35 samples were covered by TCR sequencing, comprising roughly 13 persistent and 20 or so newly diagnosed Graves' disease patients. This study used TCR sequencing and RNA sequencing of peripheral blood to compare persistent Graves' disease patients against newly diagnosed Graves' disease patients. General findings and caveats noted by the study authors: Persistent disease showed preferential use of TRBV28, TRBJ1-2 and TRBJ2-5, whereas newly diagnosed disease favored TRBV20-1 and TRBJ2-1. Only the TCR beta chain was sequenced and analyzed. The authors noted that the small sample size was a limitation that may lower accuracy. Compared with newly diagnosed patients, patients with persistent Graves' disease had lower TCR Shannon entropy and fewer highly expanded clones, which suggests clonal expansion. Persistent patients shared more public clonotypes among themselves (2,741) than newly diagnosed patients did (approximately 900). Because the primary lesion, thyroid tissue, could not be accessed, the study looked at peripheral blood alone.

Library construction relied on multiplex PCR. TCRdb names Illumina HiSeq 4000 as the instrument used. To build TCR beta libraries, CDR3 regions were amplified by Arm-PCR using iRepertoire HTBI primers. Gel purification was performed on PCR products prior to sequencing. As for the original processing: Across samples, around 62 TRBV and over 11 TRBJ segments were identified and used for gene usage analysis of CDR3 amino acid clonotypes. Filtered high-quality paired reads were merged into contigs using COPE and FqMerger. BLAST was used to align contigs to the IMGT TRBV, TRBD and TRBJ reference genes, and CDR3 was defined following IMGT. Any clonotype with a frequency above 0.1% was counted as a highly expanded clone. Shannon entropy was used to measure repertoire diversity, and the Gini coefficient was used to measure V-J evenness. Clonotypes shared by more than one individual were considered public. TCRdb trimmed the raw reads at Q25, called clones with MiXCR and kept productive beta chains. Each CDR3 protein appears once, grouped with its most common genes and DNA. TCRdb's processing, not the authors', yielded these V and J calls. The sample records approximately 470,000 distinct CDR3 sequences, less than 25% of which are singletons. 6.5% to 8% of the sample is held by the ten biggest clonotypes.

CDR1 and CDR2 were assigned from the germline V gene as MNHEY and SVGEGT. V drops 7 bases and J drops 1 base, leaving 10 bases in between. CDR3 length: 14 amino acids, cysteine to phenylalanine. Kept here is only the CDR3 DNA, which spans 42 bases and is read in frame from base 1. Sample time point, as interpreted from the label and publication: persistent/refractory GD, antithyroid drugs over 5 years with positive TRAb. For both TCR sequencing and RNA sequencing, RNA was extracted from PBMCs in TRIzol. Graves' disease was diagnosed according to American Thyroid Association guidelines. Recruitment of patients was carried out at an endocrinology department in Xi'an, China. Each patient gave roughly 8.4 milliliters of peripheral blood, collected in an EDTA anticoagulant tube. PBMCs were isolated by Ficoll Paque Plus density gradient separation without further T cell sorting. RNA quality was checked with an Agilent 2100 Bioanalyzer and agarose gel, and concentration with a NanoDrop 2000.

Regarding this clonotype: It has no known antigen specificity. A read error is possible here, since a much larger clone lies one base away.

The receptor was isolated from a female donor with Graves disease. Sample: peripheral blood mononuclear cells (PBMCs), taken when the disease was refractory, from a patient treated with antithyroid drugs. This chain joins TRBV6-2 or TRBV6-3 to TRBJ2-2; there is no confident call for the D gene. This receptor has the CDR3 CASMAAVNTGELFF. In nucleotides, the sequence is TGTGCCAGCATGGCAGCAGTGAACACCGGGGAGCTGTTTTTT.